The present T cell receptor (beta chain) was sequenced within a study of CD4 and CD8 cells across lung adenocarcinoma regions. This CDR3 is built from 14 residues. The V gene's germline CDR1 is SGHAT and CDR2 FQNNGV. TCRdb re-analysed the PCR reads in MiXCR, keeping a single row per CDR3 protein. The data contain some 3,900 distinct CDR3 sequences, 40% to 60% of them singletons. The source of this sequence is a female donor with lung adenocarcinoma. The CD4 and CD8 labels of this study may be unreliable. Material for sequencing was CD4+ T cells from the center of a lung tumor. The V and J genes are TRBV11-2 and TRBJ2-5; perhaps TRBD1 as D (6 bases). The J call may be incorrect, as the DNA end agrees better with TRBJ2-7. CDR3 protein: CASRQGHSSYEQYF. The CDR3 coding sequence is TGTGCCAGCAGGCAGGGACACTCGTCCTACGAGCAGTACTTC.